The TCR beta chain under discussion was sequenced for a study of blood T cells in healthy people across ages. Regarding the study as a whole: Because donor CMV status was unknown, expanded clonotype changes were possibly confounded. Observed TCR beta diversity showed a strong correlation with the percentage of naive T cells as measured by flow cytometry.

Aged roughly 6 to 100, donors were systemically healthy Caucasians from Russia. Primed by a sample-barcoded 5' primer and a J-beta primer mix, a second PCR proceeded for 7 to 11 cycles. TCRdb re-analysed the 5' RACE reads in MiXCR, keeping a single row per CDR3 protein. There are roughly 1.4 million distinct CDR3 sequences in the sample; around 59% occur only once, and 5% to 7% lies in the top ten. The CDR3 extends over 13 amino acids. V trimming: 6 bases; J trimming: 8 bases; junction bases outside the gene matches: 6. The V gene's germline CDR1 is SQVTM and CDR2 ANQGSEA. As regards this clonotype: Its antigen is not known.

This clonotype was sampled from a young man in good health. Sample: blood. V and J are TRBV29-1 and TRBJ1-4, with TRBD1 matching over 10 bases. This CDR3 reads CSVRQGAREKLFF. The DNA of the CDR3 is TGCAGCGTACGACAGGGGGCAAGAGAAAAACTGTTTTTT.